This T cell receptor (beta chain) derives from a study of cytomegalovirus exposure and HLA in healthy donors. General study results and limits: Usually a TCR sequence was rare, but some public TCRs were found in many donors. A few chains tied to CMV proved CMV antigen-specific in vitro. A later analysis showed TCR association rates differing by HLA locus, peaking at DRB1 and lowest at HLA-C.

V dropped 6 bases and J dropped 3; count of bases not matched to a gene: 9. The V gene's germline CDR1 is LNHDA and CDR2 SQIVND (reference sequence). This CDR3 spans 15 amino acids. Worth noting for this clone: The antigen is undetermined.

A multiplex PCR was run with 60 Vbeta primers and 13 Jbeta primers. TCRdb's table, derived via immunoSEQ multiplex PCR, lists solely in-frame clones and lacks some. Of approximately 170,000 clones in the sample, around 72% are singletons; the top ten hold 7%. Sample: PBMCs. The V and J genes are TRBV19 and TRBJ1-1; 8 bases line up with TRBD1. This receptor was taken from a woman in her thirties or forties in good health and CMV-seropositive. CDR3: CASSPQGAMYTEAFF. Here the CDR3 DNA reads TGTGCCAGTAGCCCTCAGGGGGCCATGTACACTGAAGCTTTCTTT.